This TCR beta chain appears in the sequencing data of a study of OX40 agonist ivuxolimab in advanced cancers. Looking at the study overall: Three patients got partial responses; one had hepatocellular carcinoma and two had cutaneous melanoma. Study results and limitations: CD4+ T cells averaged fewer expanded clones than CD8+ T cells.

As regards this clone: Its antigen is as yet unknown.

Produced via immunoSEQ multiplex PCR; TCRdb's table is partial and in-frame only. The repertoire holds about 82,000 clones, with less than 90% as singletons. The CDR3 loop spans 13 amino acids. CDR1 is MDHEN, CDR2 SYDVKM, per germline. Trimming stripped 7 bases from V and 8 bases from J, with 14 bases between. With autoimmune disease history or systemic immunosuppression, patients were excluded. The rearrangement links TRBV28 to TRBJ2-2; no firm D call. Sequencing used CD4+ or CD8+ T cells sorted from blood, obtained in a trial of the OX40 agonist ivuxolimab. The clonotype was recovered from an adult with an advanced solid tumor such as melanoma, head and neck, liver or kidney cancer. CDR3 sequence: CASTLLGVGELFF. The DNA for the CDR3 is TGTGCCAGCACCCTTTTAGGAGTTGGGGAGCTGTTTTTT.